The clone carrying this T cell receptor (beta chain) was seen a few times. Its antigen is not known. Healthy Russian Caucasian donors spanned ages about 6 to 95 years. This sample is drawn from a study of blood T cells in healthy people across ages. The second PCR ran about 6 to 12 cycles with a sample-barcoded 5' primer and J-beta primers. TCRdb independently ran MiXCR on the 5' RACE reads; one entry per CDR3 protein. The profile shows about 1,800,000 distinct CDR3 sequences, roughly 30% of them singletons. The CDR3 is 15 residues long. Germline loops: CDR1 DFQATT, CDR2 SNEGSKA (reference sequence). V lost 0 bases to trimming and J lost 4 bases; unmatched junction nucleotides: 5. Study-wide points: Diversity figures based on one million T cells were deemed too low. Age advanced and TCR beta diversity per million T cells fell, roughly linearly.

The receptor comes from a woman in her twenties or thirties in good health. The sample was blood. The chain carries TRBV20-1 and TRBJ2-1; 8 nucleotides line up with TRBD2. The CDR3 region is CSAREVAGSYNEQFF. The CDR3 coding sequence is TGCAGTGCTAGAGAAGTAGCGGGGTCGTACAATGAGCAGTTCTTC.